This T cell receptor beta chain was captured in a study of PD-1 blockade in classical Hodgkin lymphoma. About the research overall: Nivolumab 3 mg/kg was given intravenously every 2 weeks.

Using immunoSEQ multiplex PCR, the repertoire was profiled, and TCRdb retains in-frame clones only, with some absent. The repertoire holds 25,000 to 35,000 clones, with around 71% as singletons. In every patient, relapse followed autologous stem cell transplantation, while exposure to brentuximab vedotin differed. This CDR3 contains 16 residues. J lost 5 bases, V lost 0 bases, and 7 bases had no gene match. Germline V gives CDR1 SGHVS, CDR2 FQNEAQ. The sample was peripheral blood mononuclear cells (PBMCs), taken before the second cycle of nivolumab. The source is a human donor with classical Hodgkin lymphoma. The chain is built from TRBV7-8 and TRBJ2-3, with 8 bases aligning to TRBD2. The DNA for the CDR3 is TGTGCCAGCAGCTTAGCAAACGGGGGGGCCGGAGATACGCAGTATTTT. Translating it yields CASSLANGGAGDTQYF.